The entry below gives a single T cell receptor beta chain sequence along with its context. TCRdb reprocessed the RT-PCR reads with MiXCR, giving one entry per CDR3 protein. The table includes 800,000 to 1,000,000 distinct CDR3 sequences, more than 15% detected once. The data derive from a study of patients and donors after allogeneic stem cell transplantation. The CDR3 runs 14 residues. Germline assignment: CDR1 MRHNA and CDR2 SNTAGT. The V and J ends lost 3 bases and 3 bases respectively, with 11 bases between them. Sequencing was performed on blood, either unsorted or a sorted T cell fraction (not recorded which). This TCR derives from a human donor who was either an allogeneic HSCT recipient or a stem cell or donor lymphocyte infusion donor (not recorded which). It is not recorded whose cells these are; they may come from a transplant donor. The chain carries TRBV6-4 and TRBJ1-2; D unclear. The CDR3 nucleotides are TGTGCCAGCAGTGAGGGAGCCCAAGACTATGGCTACACCTTC. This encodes CASSEGAQDYGYTF.